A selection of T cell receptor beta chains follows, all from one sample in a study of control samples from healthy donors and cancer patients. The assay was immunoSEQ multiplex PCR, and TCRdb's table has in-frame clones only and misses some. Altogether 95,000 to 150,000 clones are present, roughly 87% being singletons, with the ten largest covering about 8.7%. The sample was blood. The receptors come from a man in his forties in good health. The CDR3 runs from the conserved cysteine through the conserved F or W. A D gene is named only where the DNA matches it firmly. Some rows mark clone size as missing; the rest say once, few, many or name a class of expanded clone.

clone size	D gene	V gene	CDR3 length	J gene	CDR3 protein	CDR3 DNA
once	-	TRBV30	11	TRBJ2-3	CAWSSADTQYF	TGTGCCTGGAGTTCCGCAGATACGCAGTATTTT
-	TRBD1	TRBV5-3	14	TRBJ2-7	CARSRDRSLCEQYF	TGTGCCAGAAGCAGGGACAGGAGCCTTTGCGAGCAGTACTTC
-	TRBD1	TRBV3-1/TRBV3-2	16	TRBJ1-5	CASSQEGQGGNQPQHF	TGTGCCAGCAGCCAAGAGGGACAGGGTGGCAATCAGCCCCAGCATTTT
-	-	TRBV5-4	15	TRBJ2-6	CASSSREAGANVLTF	TGTGCCAGCAGCTCGAGGGAGGCTGGGGCCAACGTCCTGACTTTC
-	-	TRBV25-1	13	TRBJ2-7	CASRRVCDYEQYF	TGTGCCAGCAGACGGGTTTGCGACTACGAGCAGTACTTC
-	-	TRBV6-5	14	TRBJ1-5	CASSYSGGVQPQHF	TGTGCCAGCAGTTACTCTGGAGGGGTGCAGCCCCAGCATTTT
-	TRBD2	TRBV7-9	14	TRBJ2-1	CASSSLAGYNEQFF	TGTGCCAGCAGCTCCTTAGCGGGGTACAATGAGCAGTTCTTC
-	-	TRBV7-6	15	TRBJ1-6	CASSLRTDLQSPLHF	TGTGCCAGCAGCCTAAGGACGGACCTCCAATCACCCCTCCACTTT
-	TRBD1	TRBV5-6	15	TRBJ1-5	CASSAGTGKNQPQHF	TGTGCCAGCAGCGCCGGGACAGGGAAAAATCAGCCCCAGCATTTT
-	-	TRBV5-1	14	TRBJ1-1	CASSLGQRNTEAFF	TGCGCCAGCAGCTTGGGCCAGAGGAACACTGAAGCTTTCTTT
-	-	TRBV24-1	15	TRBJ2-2	CATSDPRRVTGELFF	TGTGCCACCAGTGATCCCCGGCGGGTCACCGGGGAGCTGTTTTTT
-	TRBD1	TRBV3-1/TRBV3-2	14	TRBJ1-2	CASSPRTGTYGYTF	TGTGCCAGCAGCCCGCGGACAGGGACCTATGGCTACACCTTC
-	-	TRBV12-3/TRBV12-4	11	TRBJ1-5	CASSLVQPQHF	TGTGCCAGCAGTTTGGTACAGCCCCAGCATTTT
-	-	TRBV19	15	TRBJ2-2	CASSIKGQNTGELFF	TGTGCCAGTAGTATAAAAGGGCAGAACACCGGGGAGCTGTTTTTT
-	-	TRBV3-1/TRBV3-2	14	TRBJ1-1	CASSPMGGSTEAFF	TGTGCCAGCAGCCCCATGGGAGGGAGCACTGAAGCTTTCTTT
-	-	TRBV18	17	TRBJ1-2	CASSPPLSAVGYYGYTF	TGTGCCAGCTCACCACCGTTGTCAGCTGTTGGTTACTATGGCTACACCTTC
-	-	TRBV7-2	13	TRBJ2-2	CASSLEGGEELFF	TGTGCCAGCAGCTTAGAGGGGGGTGAGGAGCTGTTTTTT
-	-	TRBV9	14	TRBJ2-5	CASSVVEGPETQYF	TGTGCCAGCAGCGTAGTTGAGGGACCAGAGACCCAGTACTTC
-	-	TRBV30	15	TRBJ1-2	CAWSGFGARTDGYTF	TGTGCCTGGAGTGGGTTCGGGGCCCGCACAGATGGCTACACCTTC
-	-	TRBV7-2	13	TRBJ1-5	CASSSDSRQPQHF	TGTGCCAGCAGCTCGGACAGCCGGCAGCCCCAGCATTTT
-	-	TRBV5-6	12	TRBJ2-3	CASSLGRDTQYF	TGTGCCAGCAGCTTGGGGCGAGATACGCAGTATTTT
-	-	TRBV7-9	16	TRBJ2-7	CASSTPGGGSSYEQYF	TGTGCCAGCAGTACCCCAGGAGGGGGAAGCTCCTACGAGCAGTACTTC
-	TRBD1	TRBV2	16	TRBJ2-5	CASSRQGSVQGETQYF	TGTGCCAGCAGTCGACAGGGATCGGTCCAAGGGGAGACCCAGTACTTC
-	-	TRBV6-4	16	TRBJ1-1	CASSATGTPWKTEAFF	TGTGCCAGCAGTGCTACGGGCACCCCTTGGAAGACTGAAGCTTTCTTT
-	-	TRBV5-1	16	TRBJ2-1	CASSRISSDSYNEQFF	TGCGCCAGCAGTCGCATCTCTAGCGATTCCTACAATGAGCAGTTCTTC
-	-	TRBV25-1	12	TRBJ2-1	CASSSGDDEQFF	TGTGCCAGCAGTTCGGGGGATGATGAGCAGTTCTTC
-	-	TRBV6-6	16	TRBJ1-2	CASSRTTTLSNYGYTF	TGTGCCAGCAGCCGGACCACTACGCTCTCTAACTATGGCTACACCTTC
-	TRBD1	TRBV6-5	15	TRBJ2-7	CASSLGQVSSYEQYF	TGTGCCAGCAGTCTGGGACAGGTTAGCTCCTACGAGCAGTACTTC
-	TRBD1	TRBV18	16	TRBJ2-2	CASSPPLGQGAGELFF	TGTGCCAGCTCACCACCGCTTGGACAGGGAGCCGGGGAGCTGTTTTTT
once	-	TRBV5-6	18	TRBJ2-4	CASSLMGDGALAKNIQYF	TGTGCCAGCAGCTTGATGGGTGATGGAGCACTAGCCAAAAACATTCAGTACTTC
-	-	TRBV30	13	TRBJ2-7	CAWSVLSGVEQYF	TGTGCCTGGAGTGTACTGTCGGGGGTCGAGCAGTACTTC
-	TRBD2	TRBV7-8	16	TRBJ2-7	CASSQTSGGVSYEQYF	TGTGCCAGCAGCCAGACTAGCGGGGGGGTATCCTACGAGCAGTACTTC
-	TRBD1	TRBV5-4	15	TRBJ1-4	CASSVNRGWNEKLFF	TGTGCCAGCAGCGTAAACAGGGGGTGGAATGAAAAACTGTTTTTT